Listed here are 20 T cell receptor beta chains from one sample, sequenced in a study of memory CD4+ T cells and cytomegalovirus serostatus (dated by TCRdb to between 2018 and 2021). Single viable CD3+CD4+CD8-CD45RO+ cells were sorted as memory CD4+ T cells on a FACSAria II. Libraries came from the immunoSEQ multiplex PCR assay. Drawn from immuneACCESS, this table holds only the in-frame rearrangements with V and J called that TCRdb kept. Clones are partly lost; checked studies trace under half to an unresolved V gene and leave the rest unexplained. Within this sample are 45,000 to 65,000 clones, with over 75% of them counted one time only. Roughly 0.6% of the sample is taken by the ten largest. The sequencing sample was made of memory CD4+ T cells from blood. The receptor source for this set is an adult in good health and CMV-seronegative.

This clone was seen more than once but under ten times. The rearrangement links TRBV9 to TRBJ2-2, with 16 bases matching TRBD2. CDR3 size: 20 residues. J was trimmed by 2 bases and V by 3 bases; bases with no gene match: 10. The germline CDR1 and CDR2 sequences are SGDLS and YYNGEE. Written as DNA, the CDR3 is TGTGCCAGCAGCGACCGAACCGGGACTAGCGGGGGGGAAAACACCGGGGAGCTGTTTTTT. Protein: CASSDRTGTSGGENTGELFF. The full variable domain, in which reference TRBV9 and TRBJ2-2 provide the parts outside the CDR3, is DSGVTQTPKHLITATGQRVTLRCSPRSGDLSVYWYQQSLDQGLQFLIQYYNGEERAKGNILERFSAQQFPDLHSELNLSSLELGDSALYFCASSDRTGTSGGENTGELFFGEGSRLTVL.

The chain joins TRBV11-1 to TRBJ1-1, with D possibly matching TRBD1 (6 bases). CDR1 SGHAT and CDR2 FQDESV come from the germline V gene (reference sequence). The CDR3 totals 15 residues. V lost 6 bases, J lost 2 bases, and 16 bases lay in between. The chain's CDR3 is CASSWTADPNTEAFF. As DNA, the CDR3 is TGTGCCAGCAGTTGGACAGCCGACCCCAACACTGAAGCTTTCTTT.

This clone was counted a few times. This chain joins TRBV10-3 and TRBJ2-2; D perhaps matches TRBD1 (6 bases). The length of the CDR3 is 17 residues. The germline V gene has CDR1 ENHRY and CDR2 SYGVKD. The V end was cut by 3 bases, the J end by 1 base, with 15 bases between. CDR3 bases: TGTGCCATCAGTGAAGGGCAGGGGCGGAAGAACACCGGGGAGCTGTTTTTT. This codes for CAISEGQGRKNTGELFF.

The chain links TRBV7-2 to TRBJ2-1; D may be TRBD2 (6 bases). The germline CDR1 and CDR2 sequences are SGHTA and FQGNSA. This CDR3 comprises 14 residues. Trimming shortened V by 5 bases and J by 5 bases, and 13 bases separated the two germline ends. The CDR3 sequence: CASSGGAWDNEQFF. The CDR3 coding sequence is TGTGCCAGCAGCGGCGGGGCTTGGGACAATGAGCAGTTCTTC.

This clone was recorded once. V is TRBV25-1 and J is TRBJ1-1; no clear D gene. The germline CDR1 and CDR2 sequences are MGHDK and SYGVNS. Deletions cut 4 bases from V and 8 bases from J, with 17 bases between. The CDR3 sequence is 14 residues long. The CDR3 here is CASSVAGGMVEAFF. Here the CDR3 DNA reads TGTGCCAGCAGTGTAGCGGGAGGTATGGTGGAAGCTTTCTTT.

The J gene is TRBJ2-7, the V gene TRBV6-6, with 7 bases matching TRBD2. The CDR3 totals 12 residues. Germline-derived CDR1 and CDR2 are MNHNY and SVGAGI (reference sequence). Trimming removed 5 bases from V and 9 bases from J; junction bases left unmatched: 7. CDR3 amino acids: CASSPGGEGQYF. Written as DNA, the CDR3 is TGTGCCAGCAGTCCAGGAGGGGAGGGGCAGTACTTC.

The V call is TRBV5-1, the J call TRBJ1-6; 8 positions agree with TRBD1. The trim removed 0 bases at V and 7 bases at J, leaving 3 bases unmatched. Germline CDR1 is SGHRS and CDR2 is YFSETQ. The CDR3 runs to 15 residues. CDR3 region: CASSLDGQGNSPLHF. In nucleotides, the CDR3 is TGCGCCAGCAGCTTGGACGGACAGGGCAATTCACCCCTCCACTTT.

The chain recombines TRBV30 with TRBJ1-2, with 7 bases identical to TRBD1. The V gene's germline CDR1 is GTSNPN and CDR2 SVGIG (reference sequence). The CDR3 runs 14 residues. V trimming: 5 bases; J trimming: 4 bases; junction bases outside the gene matches: 10. CDR3 sequence reads: CAWAPTGSSYGYTF. As DNA, the CDR3 is TGTGCCTGGGCGCCGACAGGGAGTAGCTATGGCTACACCTTC.

This sequence joins TRBV7-4 and TRBJ1-3, with D perhaps matching TRBD1 (5 bases). The CDR3 totals 15 residues. V lost 5 bases and J 0 bases, leaving 11 bases between the germline ends. In germline, CDR1 is SGHVT, CDR2 SQSDAQ. CDR3 residues: CASSLPRVSGNTIYF. As DNA, the CDR3 is TGTGCCAGCAGCCTGCCCAGGGTCTCTGGAAACACCATATATTTT.

This clone came up once. The rearrangement joins TRBV19 to TRBJ1-1; 7 bases are shared with TRBD1. V shed 4 bases, J shed 1 base, and the junction held 6 bases outside the gene matches. The V gene's germline CDR1 is LNHDA and CDR2 SQIVND (reference sequence). The CDR3 is 15 residues long. The CDR3, as DNA: TGTGCCAGTAGTAAACTCGACAGGGCGAACACTGAAGCTTTCTTT. Its translation: CASSKLDRANTEAFF.

J is TRBJ1-6 and V is TRBV15; TRBD1 matches 10 bases. Losses at the gene ends were 5 bases for V and 7 bases for J; bases not matched to a gene: 5. From germline, CDR1 is LNHNV and CDR2 YYDKDF (reference sequence). This CDR3 has 15 amino acids. The DNA of the CDR3 is TGTGCCACCAGCCTGGACAGGGGGAACAATTCACCCCTCCACTTT. Translation: CATSLDRGNNSPLHF.

The gene calls are TRBV7-2 and TRBJ2-5; 9 positions match TRBD1. Germline V gives CDR1 SGHTA, CDR2 FQGNSA. The junction had 11 bases not matched to a gene; V was cut back by 4 bases and J by 5 bases. The CDR3 contains 16 residues. The CDR3 DNA follows: TGTGCCAGCAGCTCCACGGGACAGGGCATTAGGGAGACCCAGTACTTC. Protein: CASSSTGQGIRETQYF.

V and J are TRBV5-5 and TRBJ1-1, with D perhaps TRBD1 (5 bases). Germline CDR1 and CDR2: SGHKS and YYEKEE (reference sequence). V gave up 7 bases and J gave up 7 bases, with 14 bases separating them. The CDR3 contains 12 residues. CDR3 DNA: TGTGCCAGCGAGGGGTATGGGGGTGAAGCTTTCTTT. Translation: CASEGYGGEAFF.

This chain uses TRBV28 with TRBJ2-7; TRBD1 is a possible D gene (6 bases). Trimming removed 6 bases from V and 2 bases from J, with 14 bases in between. Per germline, CDR1 MDHEN and CDR2 SYDVKM. The CDR3 runs 14 residues. This chain's CDR3 is CASSSGTQPYEQYF. DNA for the CDR3: TGTGCCAGCAGCTCCGGGACACAGCCCTACGAGCAGTACTTC.

The J gene is TRBJ2-3, the V gene TRBV5-1, with 7 bases lining up with TRBD1. This CDR3 has 16 residues. Germline loops: CDR1 SGHRS, CDR2 YFSETQ. The ends lost 2 bases at V and 0 bases at J; junction bases unmatched: 6. The DNA for the CDR3 is TGCGCCAGCAGCTTCCACAGGGGCATGAGCACAGATACGCAGTATTTT. Translated, it gives CASSFHRGMSTDTQYF.

The rearrangement links TRBV7-9 to TRBJ2-5; unclear D gene. Trimming stripped 4 bases from V and 1 base from J, with 19 bases between. From germline, CDR1 is SEHNR and CDR2 FQNEAQ (reference sequence). The length of the CDR3 is 17 residues. CDR3 sequence: CASSYRPLQPIQETQYF. Here the CDR3 DNA reads TGTGCCAGCAGCTACCGCCCATTACAACCGATCCAAGAGACCCAGTACTTC. Looking up the rest from reference TRBV7-9 and TRBJ2-5 gives the full variable domain: DTGVSQNPRHKITKRGQNVTFRCDPISEHNRLYWYRQTLGQGPEFLTYFQNEAQLEKSRLLSDRFSAERPKGSFSTLEIQRTEQGDSAMYLCASSYRPLQPIQETQYFGPGTRLLVL.

This rearrangement joins TRBV2 to TRBJ2-1; D might be TRBD1 (5 bases). The V gene's germline CDR1 is SNHLY and CDR2 FYNNEI. The CDR3 runs to 15 residues. Trimming left V 9 bases short and J 3 bases short, with 18 bases between. CDR3 DNA sequence: TGTGCCAGACTTAACAGCCAGGGCGGCTACAATGAGCAGTTCTTC. Translation gives CARLNSQGGYNEQFF. Full variable domain (missing parts from reference TRBV2 and TRBJ2-1): EPEVTQTPSHQVTQMGQEVILRCVPISNHLYFYWYRQILGQKVEFLVSFYNNEISEKSEIFDDQFSVERPDGSNFTLKIRSTKLEDSAMYFCARLNSQGGYNEQFFGPGTRLTVL.

This sequence joins TRBV9 and TRBJ1-6; D not resolved. Between the trimmed V and J ends, which lost 3 bases and 8 bases, there was a span of 6 bases. The CDR3 is 12 amino acids. CDR1 is SGDLS, CDR2 YYNGEE, per germline. In DNA, the CDR3 is TGTGCCAGCAGCGCCGACCATTCACCCCTCCACTTT. It specifies CASSADHSPLHF.

This rearrangement joins TRBV2 to TRBJ2-7; TRBD1 is a possible D gene (6 bases). This CDR3 is 13 amino acids long. The V and J ends lost 8 bases and 0 bases respectively, with 11 bases between them. Germline assignment: CDR1 SNHLY and CDR2 FYNNEI. The CDR3 loop is CASQDSYSYEQYF. The CDR3 DNA reads TGTGCCAGCCAGGACAGTTACTCCTACGAGCAGTACTTC.

The chain is built from TRBV6-4 and TRBJ2-3; 8 bases are a match to TRBD2. CDR1 is MRHNA, CDR2 SNTAGT, per germline. The CDR3 runs to 15 residues. V was pared by 5 bases and J by 1 base, with 5 bases of the junction left unmatched. The CDR3 here is CASSPSGGGTDTQYF. In DNA, the CDR3 is TGTGCCAGCAGTCCGAGCGGGGGAGGCACAGATACGCAGTATTTT.